A selection of T cell receptor beta chains follows, all from one sample in a study of CD4+ T cells in melanoma. The protocol was immunoSEQ multiplex PCR, while the TCRdb copy is restricted to in-frame clones and leaves out a portion. The sample carries roughly 19,000 clones, around 80% recorded once. These receptors all stem from a human donor with melanoma. Both conserved end residues are part of each CDR3. The order of the fields is CDR3 protein, CDR3 DNA, clone size, V gene, D gene, J gene. A D gene is named only where the DNA matches it firmly. The listing skips clone size in some rows; elsewhere it reads once, few, many or a size class.

CASSQVPGVAGNTIYF | TGTGCCAGCAGCCAAGTGCCGGGGGTCGCTGGAAACACCATATATTTT | NA | TRBV14 | NA | TRBJ1-3
CASTRGGSTDTQYF | TGCGCCAGCACCCGGGGGGGTAGCACAGATACGCAGTATTTT | once | TRBV5-1 | TRBD2 | TRBJ2-3
CASSVAAGGLGEQFF | TGTGCCAGCAGCGTAGCTGCGGGGGGCCTCGGTGAGCAGTTCTTC | NA | TRBV9 | TRBD2 | TRBJ2-1
CASSPTRDWGYQETQYF | TGTGCCAGCAGCCCGACCCGGGACTGGGGGTACCAAGAGACCCAGTACTTC | NA | TRBV9 | NA | TRBJ2-5
CASSSGTSGADTQYF | TGTGCCAGCAGCTCAGGGACTAGCGGGGCGGATACGCAGTATTTT | NA | TRBV7-3 | TRBD2 | TRBJ2-3
CASSYESDTEAFF | TGTGCCAGCAGTTACGAGTCGGACACTGAAGCTTTCTTT | NA | TRBV6-6 | NA | TRBJ1-1
CAIMGNQGDRAYEQYF | TGTGCCATAATGGGGAATCAGGGGGACCGGGCCTACGAGCAGTACTTC | NA | TRBV10-3 | TRBD1 | TRBJ2-7
CASSKPLLTDTQYF | TGTGCCAGCAGCAAACCACTTTTGACAGATACGCAGTATTTT | NA | TRBV13 | NA | TRBJ2-3
CASSIGGANEQFF | TGTGCCAGTAGTATTGGCGGGGCGAATGAGCAGTTCTTC | NA | TRBV19 | NA | TRBJ2-1
CAWSVLKTATQYF | TGTGCCTGGAGTGTACTTAAGACTGCTACGCAGTATTTT | NA | TRBV30 | NA | TRBJ2-3
CASSFQGEETQYF | TGCGCCAGCAGCTTCCAGGGTGAAGAGACCCAGTACTTC | NA | TRBV5-1 | NA | TRBJ2-5
CASSEGNGETQYF | TGCGCCAGCAGCGAAGGGAATGGAGAGACCCAGTACTTC | NA | TRBV5-1 | NA | TRBJ2-5
CASSLGRRAGGKHEQFF | TGTGCCAGCAGCTTAGGCCGGCGAGCGGGGGGCAAGCATGAGCAGTTCTTC | NA | TRBV7-8 | TRBD2 | TRBJ2-1
CASSLGGRTGYTF | TGTGCCAGCAGTTTAGGGGGGAGGACTGGCTACACCTTC | NA | TRBV27 | NA | TRBJ1-2
CASSDSPGGSYNEQFF | TGTGCCAGCAGTGACTCTCCAGGGGGCTCCTACAATGAGCAGTTCTTC | NA | TRBV6-4 | TRBD1 | TRBJ2-1
CASSTAGRGDDTGELFF | TGCGCCAGCAGTACGGCGGGCAGGGGGGACGACACCGGGGAGCTGTTTTTT | few | TRBV23-1 | NA | TRBJ2-2
CASSYGGSNQPQHF | TGTGCCAGCAGTTACGGGGGGAGCAATCAGCCCCAGCATTTT | NA | TRBV6-5 | NA | TRBJ1-5
CAWSVRQGVQPQHF | TGTGCCTGGAGTGTACGACAGGGGGTACAGCCCCAGCATTTT | NA | TRBV30 | TRBD1 | TRBJ1-5
CASSKGPYEQYF | TGTGCCAGCAGTAAAGGACCTTACGAGCAGTACTTC | NA | TRBV6-5 | NA | TRBJ2-7
CATGDPSSSYNEQFF | TGTGCCACTGGGGATCCGTCAAGCTCCTACAATGAGCAGTTCTTC | few | TRBV11-2 | NA | TRBJ2-1
CASTRQGYTEAFF | TGTGCCAGCACCCGACAGGGCTACACTGAAGCTTTCTTT | NA | TRBV6-6 | TRBD1 | TRBJ1-1
CASSLLAPSSHQSGELFF | TGTGCCAGCAGCTTACTAGCCCCTTCGAGTCATCAATCCGGGGAGCTGTTTTTT | NA | TRBV7-6 | NA | TRBJ2-2
CASSGAREGPDTQYF | TGTGCCAGCAGCGGGGCCCGGGAGGGCCCAGATACGCAGTATTTT | NA | TRBV5-4 | TRBD2 | TRBJ2-3
CASSDIPRGPDTQYF | TGTGCCAGCAGCGACATTCCCAGGGGGCCAGATACGCAGTATTTT | few | TRBV11-2 | TRBD1 | TRBJ2-3
CASSLGGLSYNEQFF | TGTGCCAGCAGCTTGGGGGGGTTATCTTACAATGAGCAGTTCTTC | NA | TRBV5-6 | NA | TRBJ2-1
CASSEDNRGGELFF | TGTGCCAGCAGTGAAGACAACAGGGGCGGGGAGCTGTTTTTT | NA | TRBV6-1 | TRBD1 | TRBJ2-2
CASSAWGRAHEQYF | TGTGCCAGCAGCGCCTGGGGTAGAGCCCACGAGCAGTACTTC | NA | TRBV7-2 | NA | TRBJ2-7
CASSGQSGSGNVLTF | TGTGCCAGCAGCGGACAGAGCGGGAGTGGCAACGTCCTGACTTTC | NA | TRBV5-4 | TRBD2 | TRBJ2-6
CASSLALGSNQPQHF | TGTGCCAGCAGCTTAGCGCTGGGCAGCAATCAGCCCCAGCATTTT | few | TRBV7-8 | NA | TRBJ1-5
CASSLATSSTDTQYF | TGCGCCAGCAGCTTGGCGACTAGCAGCACAGATACGCAGTATTTT | NA | TRBV5-1 | TRBD2 | TRBJ2-3
CASTDAAAGGRRYTGELFF | TGTGCCAGCACCGATGCAGCGGCCGGGGGGCGACGGTACACCGGGGAGCTGTTTTTT | NA | TRBV2 | NA | TRBJ2-2
CASSESETQYF | TGTGCCAGCAGTGAATCCGAGACCCAGTACTTC | NA | TRBV6-1 | NA | TRBJ2-5
CASSMVGVVQPQHF | TGTGCCAGTAGTATGGTGGGGGTCGTTCAGCCCCAGCATTTT | NA | TRBV19 | NA | TRBJ1-5
CASSLGLAGAAYEQYF | TGTGCCAGCAGCTTAGGACTAGCGGGGGCCGCCTACGAGCAGTACTTC | NA | TRBV5-4 | TRBD2 | TRBJ2-7
CASSNEVGTEAFF | TGTGCCAGCAGTAACGAGGTTGGAACTGAAGCTTTCTTT | once | TRBV7-9 | NA | TRBJ1-1
CASRDNNEQFF | TGCGCCAGCAGGGACAACAATGAGCAGTTCTTC | NA | TRBV10-2 | NA | TRBJ2-1
CASSFRGNTEAFF | TGTGCCAGCAGTTTCAGGGGGAACACTGAAGCTTTCTTT | few | TRBV6-6 | NA | TRBJ1-1
CASSSLTGQGINSPLHF | TGCGCCAGCAGCTCACTGACCGGACAGGGGATTAATTCACCCCTCCACTTT | few | TRBV5-1 | TRBD1 | TRBJ1-6
CASTFSEGETQYF | TGTGCCAGCACCTTCTCGGAGGGCGAGACCCAGTACTTC | few | TRBV11-2 | NA | TRBJ2-5
CASSQDPGVHEQFF | TGCGCCAGCAGCCAAGATCCGGGGGTCCATGAGCAGTTCTTC | NA | TRBV4-1 | NA | TRBJ2-1